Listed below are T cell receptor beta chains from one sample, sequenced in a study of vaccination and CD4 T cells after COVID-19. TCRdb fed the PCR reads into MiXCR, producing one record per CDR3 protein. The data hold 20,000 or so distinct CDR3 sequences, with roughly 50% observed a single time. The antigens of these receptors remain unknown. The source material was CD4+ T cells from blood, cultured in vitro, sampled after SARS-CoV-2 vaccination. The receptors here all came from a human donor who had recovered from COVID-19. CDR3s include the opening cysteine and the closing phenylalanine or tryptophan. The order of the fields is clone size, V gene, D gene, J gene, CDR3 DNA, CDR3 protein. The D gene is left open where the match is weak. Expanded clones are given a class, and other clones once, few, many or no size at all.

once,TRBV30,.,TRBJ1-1,TGTGCCTGGTCCAGGGCTCAACTCACTGAAGCTTTCTTT,CAWSRAQLTEAFF
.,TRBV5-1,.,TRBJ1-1,TGCGCCAGCAGCTTGGTTGGGTTGAACACTGAAGCTTTCTTT,CASSLVGLNTEAFF
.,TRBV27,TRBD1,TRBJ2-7,TGTGCCAGCAGTTCAGGGCCCCGGACAGGGGTCTCCTACGAGCAGTACTTC,CASSSGPRTGVSYEQYF
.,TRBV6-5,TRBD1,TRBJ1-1,TGTGCCAGCAGTTTACAGGGGGCAAGCACTGAAGCTTTCTTT,CASSLQGASTEAFF
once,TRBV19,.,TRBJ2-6,TGTGCCAGTAGAATCGGGAACTCTGGGGCCAACGTCCTGACTTTC,CASRIGNSGANVLTF
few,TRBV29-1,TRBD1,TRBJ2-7,TGCAGCGTAAGGACAGGGGGCCATTACGAGCAGTACTTC,CSVRTGGHYEQYF
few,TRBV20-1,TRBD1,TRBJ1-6,TGCAGTGCTAGAGATCCGGGACAGGGTTCTTCACCCCTCCACTTT,CSARDPGQGSSPLHF
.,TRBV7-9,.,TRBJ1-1,TGTGCCAGCAGCCTGTGGGGGGAGGGCACTGAAGCTTTCTTT,CASSLWGEGTEAFF
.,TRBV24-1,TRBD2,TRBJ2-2,TGTGCCACCAGTGGGATCGCGGGAGATCCCACCGGGGAGCTGTTTTTT,CATSGIAGDPTGELFF
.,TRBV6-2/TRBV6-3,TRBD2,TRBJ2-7,TGTGCCAGCACCTCGTGGGGCGGGAGGACCTACGAGCAGTACTTC,CASTSWGGRTYEQYF
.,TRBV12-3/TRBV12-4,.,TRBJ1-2,TGTGCCAGCAGTCCCCCCGGGGCCCTCTATGGCTACACCTTC,CASSPPGALYGYTF
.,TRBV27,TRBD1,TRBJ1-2,TGTGCCAGCAGTTTATGGGGACAGGGGTATGGCTACACCTTC,CASSLWGQGYGYTF
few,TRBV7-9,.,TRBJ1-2,TGTGCCAGCAGCTTGCAGGATCCTGACTATGGCTACACCTTC,CASSLQDPDYGYTF
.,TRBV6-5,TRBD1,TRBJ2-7,TGTGCCAGCAGTTACTCTCCCAGGGGGCTCTACGAGCAGTACTTC,CASSYSPRGLYEQYF
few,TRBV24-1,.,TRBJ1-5,TGTGCCGTCCCAACGGGGGAGCAGGATGATCAGCCCCAGCATTTT,CAVPTGEQDDQPQHF
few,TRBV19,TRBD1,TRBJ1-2,TGTGCCAGTAGCAGGGGGATAAACTATGGCTACACCTTC,CASSRGINYGYTF
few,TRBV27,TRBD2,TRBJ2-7,TGTGCCAGCAGTCGCCGACTAGCGGATTCCTACGAGCAGTACTTC,CASSRRLADSYEQYF
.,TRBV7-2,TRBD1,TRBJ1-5,TGTGCCAGCAGCTTAAGGGGGCGCGGGTATGGACAGCCCCAGCATTTT,CASSLRGRGYGQPQHF
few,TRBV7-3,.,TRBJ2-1,TGTGCCAGCAGCTTAAGTCGGACTATACAAAGTAATGAGCAGTTCTTC,CASSLSRTIQSNEQFF
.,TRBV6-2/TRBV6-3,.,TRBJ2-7,TGTGCCAGCAGCCGGGACATCTTCCCCCACGAGCAGTACTTC,CASSRDIFPHEQYF
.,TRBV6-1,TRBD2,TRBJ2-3,TGTGCCATCAGTGATGCCGGGACTAGCGGCACAGATACGCAGTATTTT,CAISDAGTSGTDTQYF
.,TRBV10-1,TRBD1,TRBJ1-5,TGCGCCGGAGAGGGGGATAGGACAGGGTACAGGCAGCCCCAGCATTTT,CAGEGDRTGYRQPQHF
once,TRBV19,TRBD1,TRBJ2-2,TGTGCCAGTCGGAGGACAGGGCCCTCGAACACCGGGGAGCTGTTTTTT,CASRRTGPSNTGELFF
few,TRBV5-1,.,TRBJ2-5,TGCGCCAGCAGCTTAGCCGGGACACCCGCCGAGGCGACCCAGTACTTC,CASSLAGTPAEATQYF
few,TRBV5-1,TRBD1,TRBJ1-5,TGCGCCAGCAGCTTGGATGGGACAGGGTATCAGCCCCAGCATTTT,CASSLDGTGYQPQHF
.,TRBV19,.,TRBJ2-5,TGTGCCAGTAGTATAGGCGGGGTGGCCGGGGAGACCCAGTACTTC,CASSIGGVAGETQYF
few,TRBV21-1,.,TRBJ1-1,TGTGCCAGCCCCGAGGGGGGGCGGACAGGTGAAGCTTTCTTT,CASPEGGRTGEAFF
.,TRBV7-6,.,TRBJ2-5,TGTGCCAGCAGCTTACGGGTAGGGCCGCAAGAGACCCAGTACTTC,CASSLRVGPQETQYF
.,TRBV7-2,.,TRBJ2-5,TGTGCCAGCAGCTTAGTTCCCGACGCCACGGTTGTGACCCAGTACTTC,CASSLVPDATVVTQYF
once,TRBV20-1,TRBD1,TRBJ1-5,TGCAGTGCCGGAGGGGGACAGTTCAATCAGCCCCAGCATTTT,CSAGGGQFNQPQHF
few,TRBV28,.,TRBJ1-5,TGTGCCAGCAGGGGGGGGCATAGCAATCAGCCCCAGCATTTT,CASRGGHSNQPQHF
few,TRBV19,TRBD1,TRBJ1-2,TGTGCCAGTAGTCTACCGGGACAGGCTGGATATGGCTACACCTTC,CASSLPGQAGYGYTF
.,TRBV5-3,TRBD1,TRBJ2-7,TGTGCCAGAAGGGACAGGGGCGAGCAGTACTTC,CARRDRGEQYF
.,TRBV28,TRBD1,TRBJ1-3,TGTGCCAGCGAGACAGGGGCCGGTCACACCATATATTTT,CASETGAGHTIYF
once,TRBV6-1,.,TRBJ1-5,TGTGCCAGCAGTCCCCTTGGAGGCAATCAGCCCCAGCATTTT,CASSPLGGNQPQHF
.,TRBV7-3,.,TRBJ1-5,TGTGCCAGCAGCTTATCAGGGAAGGAAAGCAATCAGCCCCAGCATTTT,CASSLSGKESNQPQHF
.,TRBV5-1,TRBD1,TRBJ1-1,TGCGCCAGCAGCGACAGGGGGAACACTGAAGCTTTCTTT,CASSDRGNTEAFF
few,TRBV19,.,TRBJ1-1,TGTGCCAGTACTGTTGTGAAGGGAAGGACTGAAGCTTTCTTT,CASTVVKGRTEAFF
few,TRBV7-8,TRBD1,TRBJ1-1,TGTGCCAGCAGCTTAGTCCAGGGGGCGAGTACTGAAGCTTTCTTT,CASSLVQGASTEAFF
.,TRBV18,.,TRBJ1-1,TGTGCCAGCTCGCATGGGACGGCTTGGGGAGCTTTCTTT,CASSHGTAWGAFF
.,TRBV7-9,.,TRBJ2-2,TGTGCCAGCAGCTTGGGGGGAAGCAACACCGGGGAGCTGTTTTTT,CASSLGGSNTGELFF
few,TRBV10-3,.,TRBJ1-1,TGTGCCATCAGTGAAGTCCTTACGGGGACTGAAGCTTTCTTT,CAISEVLTGTEAFF
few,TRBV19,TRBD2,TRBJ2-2,TGTGCCAGTATAAGGAGCGGGGGGAACACCGGGGAGCTGTTTTTT,CASIRSGGNTGELFF
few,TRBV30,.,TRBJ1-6,TGTGCCTGGACCCCATCGGGTCTAAGACCACCCCTCCACTTT,CAWTPSGLRPPLHF
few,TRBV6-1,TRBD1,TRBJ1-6,TGTGCCAGCGGTCGGACAGGGGAAAATTCACCCCTCCACTTT,CASGRTGENSPLHF
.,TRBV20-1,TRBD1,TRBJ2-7,TGCAGTGCTAGAGATTTTGGAACAGGGGGCTTCTACGAGCAGTACTTC,CSARDFGTGGFYEQYF
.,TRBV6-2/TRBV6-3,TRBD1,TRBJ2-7,TGTGCCAGCCGTGGGACCGAAAACATCCCGGGACAGGGGGAGCCCCGGAGCTCCTACGAGCAGTACTTC,CASRGTENIPGQGEPRSSYEQYF
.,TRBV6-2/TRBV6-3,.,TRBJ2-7,TGTGCCAGCTTCCCCTCTCCACAGGGACGCTACGAGCAGTACTTC,CASFPSPQGRYEQYF
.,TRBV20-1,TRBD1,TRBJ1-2,TGCAGTGTTAGAGGGGGGGCAGGGGGGAACTATGGCTACACCTTC,CSVRGGAGGNYGYTF
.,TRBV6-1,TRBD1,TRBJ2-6,TGTGCCAGCAGTAGAACAGGGGTTTCTGGGGCCAACGTCCTGACTTTC,CASSRTGVSGANVLTF
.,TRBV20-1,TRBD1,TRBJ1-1,TGCAGTGCTAGAGACTGGGCGGGAACAGGGGCTGAAGCTTTCTTT,CSARDWAGTGAEAFF
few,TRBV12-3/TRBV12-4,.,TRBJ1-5,TGTGCCAGCAGCCTTACAGGGCCCGGGCAGCCCCAGCATTTT,CASSLTGPGQPQHF
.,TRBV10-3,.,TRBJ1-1,TGTGCCATCAGTGACTCGGGGGACACTGAAGCTTTCTTT,CAISDSGDTEAFF
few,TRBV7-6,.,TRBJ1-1,TGTGCCAGCAGCTTAGCACAGAACACTGAAGCTTTCTTT,CASSLAQNTEAFF
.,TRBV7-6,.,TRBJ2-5,TGTGCCAGCAGCTCCGCCTTACGGGAGACCCAGTACTTC,CASSSALRETQYF
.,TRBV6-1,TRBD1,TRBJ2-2,TGTGCCAGCAGATGGACAGGGTTTAACACCGGGGAGCTGTTTTTT,CASRWTGFNTGELFF